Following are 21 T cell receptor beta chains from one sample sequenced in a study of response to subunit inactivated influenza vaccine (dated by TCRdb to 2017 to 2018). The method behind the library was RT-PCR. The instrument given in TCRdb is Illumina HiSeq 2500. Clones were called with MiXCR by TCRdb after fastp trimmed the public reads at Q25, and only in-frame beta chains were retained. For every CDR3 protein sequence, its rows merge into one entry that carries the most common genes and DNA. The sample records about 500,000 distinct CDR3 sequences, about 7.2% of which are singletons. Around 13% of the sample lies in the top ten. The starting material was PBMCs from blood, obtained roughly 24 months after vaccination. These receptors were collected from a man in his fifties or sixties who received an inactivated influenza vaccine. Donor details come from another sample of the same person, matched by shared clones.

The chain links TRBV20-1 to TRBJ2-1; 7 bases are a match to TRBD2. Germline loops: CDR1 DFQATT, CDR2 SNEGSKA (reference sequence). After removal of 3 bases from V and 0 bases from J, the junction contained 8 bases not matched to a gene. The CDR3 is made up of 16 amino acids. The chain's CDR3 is CSASPQGGSSYNEQFF. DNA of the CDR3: TGCAGTGCTAGCCCCCAGGGCGGGAGCTCCTACAATGAGCAGTTCTTC.

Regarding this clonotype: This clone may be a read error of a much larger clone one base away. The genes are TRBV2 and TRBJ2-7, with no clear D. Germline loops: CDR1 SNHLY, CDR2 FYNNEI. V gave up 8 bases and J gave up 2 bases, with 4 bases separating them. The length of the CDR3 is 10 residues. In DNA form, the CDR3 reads TGTGCCAGCGGGACCTACGAGCAGTACTTC. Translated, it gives CASGTYEQYF.

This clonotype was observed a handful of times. The CDR3 sequence is CASSRGLALHNEQFF. The CDR3 bases are TGTGCCAGCAGCCGGGGACTAGCGCTACACAATGAGCAGTTCTTC. The chain has TRBV4-2 and TRBJ2-1; 10 nucleotides agree with TRBD2. The trim removed 4 bases at V and 5 bases at J, leaving 5 bases unmatched. The CDR3 loop spans 15 amino acids. Looked up from germline, CDR1 is LGHNA and CDR2 is YNFKEQ.

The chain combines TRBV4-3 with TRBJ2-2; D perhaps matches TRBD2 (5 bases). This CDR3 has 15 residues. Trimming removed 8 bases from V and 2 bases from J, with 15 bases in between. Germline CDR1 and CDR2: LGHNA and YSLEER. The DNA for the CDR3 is TGCGCCAGCTCCTCGGGGTATACAAACACCGGGGAGCTGTTTTTT. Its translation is CASSSGYTNTGELFF.

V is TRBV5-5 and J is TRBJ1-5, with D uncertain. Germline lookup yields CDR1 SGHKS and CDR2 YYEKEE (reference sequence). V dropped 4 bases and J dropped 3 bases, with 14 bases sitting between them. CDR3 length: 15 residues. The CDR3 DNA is TGTGCCAGCAGCCGCGGACCGGGCCCCAATCAGCCCCAGCATTTT. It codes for CASSRGPGPNQPQHF.

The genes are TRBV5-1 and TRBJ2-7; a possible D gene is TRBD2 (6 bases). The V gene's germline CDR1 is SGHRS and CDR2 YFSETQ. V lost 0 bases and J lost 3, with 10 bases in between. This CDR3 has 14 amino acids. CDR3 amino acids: CASSLAAGFYEQYF. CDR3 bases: TGCGCCAGCAGCTTGGCGGCGGGATTCTACGAGCAGTACTTC.

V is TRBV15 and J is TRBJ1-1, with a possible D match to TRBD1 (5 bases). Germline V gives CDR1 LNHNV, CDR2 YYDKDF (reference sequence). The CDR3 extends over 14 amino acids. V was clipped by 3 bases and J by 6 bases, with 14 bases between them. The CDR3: CATSRTRGASEAFF. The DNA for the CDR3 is TGTGCCACCAGCAGGACGAGGGGTGCTTCTGAAGCTTTCTTT. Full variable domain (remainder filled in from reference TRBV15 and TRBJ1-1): DAMVIQNPRYQVTQFGKPVTLSCSQTLNHNVMYWYQQKSSQAPKLLFHYYDKDFNNEADTPDNFQSRRPNTSFCFLDIRSPGLGDTAMYLCATSRTRGASEAFFGQGTRLTVV.

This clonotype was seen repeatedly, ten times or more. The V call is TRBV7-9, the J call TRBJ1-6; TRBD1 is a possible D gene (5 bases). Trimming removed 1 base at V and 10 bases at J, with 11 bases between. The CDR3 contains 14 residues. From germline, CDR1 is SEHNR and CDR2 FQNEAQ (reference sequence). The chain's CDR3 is CASSLEGETSPLHF. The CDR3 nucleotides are TGTGCCAGCAGCTTAGAAGGGGAAACCTCACCCCTCCACTTT. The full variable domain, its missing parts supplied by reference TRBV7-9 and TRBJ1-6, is DTGVSQNPRHKITKRGQNVTFRCDPISEHNRLYWYRQTLGQGPEFLTYFQNEAQLEKSRLLSDRFSAERPKGSFSTLEIQRTEQGDSAMYLCASSLEGETSPLHFGNGTRLTVT.

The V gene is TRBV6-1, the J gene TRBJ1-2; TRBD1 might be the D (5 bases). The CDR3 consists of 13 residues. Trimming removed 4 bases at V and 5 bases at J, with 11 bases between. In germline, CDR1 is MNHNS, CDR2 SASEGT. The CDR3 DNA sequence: TGTGCCAGCAGTGTGGGGGACCTTTATGGCTACACCTTC. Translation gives CASSVGDLYGYTF.

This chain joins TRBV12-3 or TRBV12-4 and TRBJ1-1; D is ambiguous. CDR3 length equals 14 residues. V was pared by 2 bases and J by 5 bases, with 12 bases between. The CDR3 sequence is CASSLLEADTEAFF. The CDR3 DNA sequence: TGTGCCAGCAGTTTATTAGAGGCTGATACTGAAGCTTTCTTT.

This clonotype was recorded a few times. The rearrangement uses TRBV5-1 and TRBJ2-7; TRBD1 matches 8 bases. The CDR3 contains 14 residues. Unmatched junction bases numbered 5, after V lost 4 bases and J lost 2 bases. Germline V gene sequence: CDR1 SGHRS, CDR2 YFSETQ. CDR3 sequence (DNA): TGCGCCAGCAGCCTGCTGACAGGGGCCTACGAGCAGTACTTC. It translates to CASSLLTGAYEQYF. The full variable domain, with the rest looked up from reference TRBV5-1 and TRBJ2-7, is KAGVTQTPRYLIKTRGQQVTLSCSPISGHRSVSWYQQTPGQGLQFLFEYFSETQRNKGNFPGRFSGRQFSNSRSEMNVSTLELGDSALYLCASSLLTGAYEQYFGPGTRLTVT.

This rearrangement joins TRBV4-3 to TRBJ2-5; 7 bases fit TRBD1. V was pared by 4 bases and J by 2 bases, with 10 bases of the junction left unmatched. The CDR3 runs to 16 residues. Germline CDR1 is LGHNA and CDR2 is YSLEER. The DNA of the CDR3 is TGCGCCAGCAGCCCATTTTATGGGACAGTTCAAGAGACCCAGTACTTC. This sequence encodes CASSPFYGTVQETQYF.

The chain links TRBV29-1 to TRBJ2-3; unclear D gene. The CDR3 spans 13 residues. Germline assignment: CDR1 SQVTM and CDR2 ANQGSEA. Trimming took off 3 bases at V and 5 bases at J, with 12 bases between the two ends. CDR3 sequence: CSVDSGWGDTQYF. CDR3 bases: TGCAGCGTTGACTCGGGTTGGGGAGATACGCAGTATTTT.

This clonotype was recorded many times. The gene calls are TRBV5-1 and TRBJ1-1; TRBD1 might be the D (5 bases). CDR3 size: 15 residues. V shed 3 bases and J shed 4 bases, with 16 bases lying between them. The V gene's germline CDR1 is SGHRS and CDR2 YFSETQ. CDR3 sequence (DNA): TGCGCCAGCAGCTGGGGAGGAGGGGCGCGCACTGAAGCTTTCTTT. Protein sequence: CASSWGGGARTEAFF. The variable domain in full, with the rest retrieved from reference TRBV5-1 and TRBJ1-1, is KAGVTQTPRYLIKTRGQQVTLSCSPISGHRSVSWYQQTPGQGLQFLFEYFSETQRNKGNFPGRFSGRQFSNSRSEMNVSTLELGDSALYLCASSWGGGARTEAFFGQGTRLTVV.

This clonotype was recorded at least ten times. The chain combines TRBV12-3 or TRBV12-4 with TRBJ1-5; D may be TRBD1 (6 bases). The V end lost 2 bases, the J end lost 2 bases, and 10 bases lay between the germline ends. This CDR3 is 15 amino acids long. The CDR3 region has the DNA TGTGCCAGCAGTTTAAGGGGGGACGGCAATCAGCCCCAGCATTTT. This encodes CASSLRGDGNQPQHF.

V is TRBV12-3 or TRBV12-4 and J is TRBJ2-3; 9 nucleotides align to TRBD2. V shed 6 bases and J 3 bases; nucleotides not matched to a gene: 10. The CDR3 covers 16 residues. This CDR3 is CASSFLGTSSTDTQYF. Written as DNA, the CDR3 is TGTGCCAGCAGCTTCCTCGGGACTAGCAGTACAGATACGCAGTATTTT.

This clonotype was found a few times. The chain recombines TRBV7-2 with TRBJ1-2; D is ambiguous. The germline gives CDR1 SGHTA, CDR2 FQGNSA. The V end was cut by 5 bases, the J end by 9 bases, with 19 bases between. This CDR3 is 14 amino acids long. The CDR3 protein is CASSPGPGQFSYTF. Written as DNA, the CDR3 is TGTGCCAGCAGCCCAGGACCGGGCCAGTTTAGCTACACCTTC. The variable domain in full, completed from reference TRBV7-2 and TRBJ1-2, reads GAGVSQSPSNKVTEKGKDVELRCDPISGHTALYWYRQSLGQGLEFLIYFQGNSAPDKSGLPSDRFSAERTGGSVSTLTIQRTQQEDSAVYLCASSPGPGQFSYTFGSGTRLTVV.

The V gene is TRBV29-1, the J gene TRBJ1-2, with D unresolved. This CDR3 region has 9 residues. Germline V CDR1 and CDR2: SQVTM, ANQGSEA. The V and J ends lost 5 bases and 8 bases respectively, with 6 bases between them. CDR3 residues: CSVIEGYTF. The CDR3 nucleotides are TGCAGCGTTATAGAGGGCTACACCTTC. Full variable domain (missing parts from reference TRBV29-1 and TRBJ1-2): SAVISQKPSRDICQRGTSLTIQCQVDSQVTMMFWYRQQPGQSLTLIATANQGSEATYESGFVIDKFPISRPNLTFSTLTVSNMSPEDSSIYLCSVIEGYTFGSGTRLTVV.

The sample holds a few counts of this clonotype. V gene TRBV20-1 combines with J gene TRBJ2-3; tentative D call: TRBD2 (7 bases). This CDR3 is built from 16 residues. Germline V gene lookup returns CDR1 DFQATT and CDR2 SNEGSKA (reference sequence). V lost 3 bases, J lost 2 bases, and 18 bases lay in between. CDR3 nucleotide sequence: TGCAGTGCTAGTTCCCGGGGGGCCGAATTCACAGATACGCAGTATTTT. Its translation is CSASSRGAEFTDTQYF.

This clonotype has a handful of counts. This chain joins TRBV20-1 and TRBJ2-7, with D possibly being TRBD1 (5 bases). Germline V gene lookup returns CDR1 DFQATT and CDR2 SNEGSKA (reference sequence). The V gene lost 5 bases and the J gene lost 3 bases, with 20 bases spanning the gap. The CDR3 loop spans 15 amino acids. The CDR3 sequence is CSAPYALQGNYEQYF. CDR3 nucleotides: TGCAGTGCTCCGTACGCCCTTCAGGGTAACTACGAGCAGTACTTC.

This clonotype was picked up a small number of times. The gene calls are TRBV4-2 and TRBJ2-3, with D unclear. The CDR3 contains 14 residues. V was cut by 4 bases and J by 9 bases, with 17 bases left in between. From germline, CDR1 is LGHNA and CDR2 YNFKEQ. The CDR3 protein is CASSPLGSLNTQYF. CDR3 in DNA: TGTGCCAGCAGCCCCTTGGGATCACTCAACACGCAGTATTTT.